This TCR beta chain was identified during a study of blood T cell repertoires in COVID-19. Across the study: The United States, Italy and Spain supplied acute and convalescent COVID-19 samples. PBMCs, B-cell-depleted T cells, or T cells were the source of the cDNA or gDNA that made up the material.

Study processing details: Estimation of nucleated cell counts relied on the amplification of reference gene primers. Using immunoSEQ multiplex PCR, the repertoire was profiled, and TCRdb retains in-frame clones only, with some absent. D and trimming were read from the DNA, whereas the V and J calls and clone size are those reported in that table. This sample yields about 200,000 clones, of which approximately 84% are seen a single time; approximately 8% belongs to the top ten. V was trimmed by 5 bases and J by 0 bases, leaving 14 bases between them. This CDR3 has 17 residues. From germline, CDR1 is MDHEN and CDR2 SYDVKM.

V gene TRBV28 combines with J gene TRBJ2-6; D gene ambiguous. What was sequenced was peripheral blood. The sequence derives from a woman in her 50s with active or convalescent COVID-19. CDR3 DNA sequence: TGTGCCAGCAGTCCGACCCAAGCGTACTCTGGGGCCAACGTCCTGACTTTC. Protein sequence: CASSPTQAYSGANVLTF. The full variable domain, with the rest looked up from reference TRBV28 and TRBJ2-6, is DVKVTQSSRYLVKRTGEKVFLECVQDMDHENMFWYRQDPGLGLRLIYFSYDVKMKEKGDIPEGYSVSREKKERFSLILESASTNQTSMYLCASSPTQAYSGANVLTFGAGSRLTVL.